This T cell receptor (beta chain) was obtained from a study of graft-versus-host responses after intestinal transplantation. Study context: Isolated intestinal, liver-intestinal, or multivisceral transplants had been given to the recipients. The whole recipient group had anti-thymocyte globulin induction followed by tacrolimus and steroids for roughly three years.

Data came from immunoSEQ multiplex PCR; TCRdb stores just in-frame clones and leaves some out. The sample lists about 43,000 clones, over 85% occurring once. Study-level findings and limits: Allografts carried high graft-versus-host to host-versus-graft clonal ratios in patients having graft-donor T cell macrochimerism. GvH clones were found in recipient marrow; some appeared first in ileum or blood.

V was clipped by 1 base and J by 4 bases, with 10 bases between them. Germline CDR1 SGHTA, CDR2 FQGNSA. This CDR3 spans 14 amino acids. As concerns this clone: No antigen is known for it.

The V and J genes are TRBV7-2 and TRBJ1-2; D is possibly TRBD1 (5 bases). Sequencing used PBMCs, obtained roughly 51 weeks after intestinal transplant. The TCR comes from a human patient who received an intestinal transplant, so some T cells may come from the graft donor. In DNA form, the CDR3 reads TGTGCCAGCAGCTTAGTTGGGGACGGCTATGGCTACACCTTC. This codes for CASSLVGDGYGYTF.